Detailed here is one T cell receptor (beta chain). Its cognate antigen is unknown. A read error may explain this, as a much larger clone is one base away. This record belongs to a study of T cell repertoires in cytomegalovirus infection. The overall study: An indication of both CMV infection and matching HLA type came from public TCR beta signatures. Study-wide findings and caveats: Public TCR beta family frequency separated CMV-and-HLA carriers, including in an independent cohort.

TCRdb ran MiXCR on the reads and lists one entry per CDR3 protein. Of 40,000 to 50,000 distinct CDR3 sequences detected, roughly 22% appear once; the ten largest clones hold around a sixth. This TCR came from a human donor in good health (CMV status not recorded). Some clones in this sample may be carry-over from other donors' samples. The sample consisted of PBMCs, sequenced either directly or after in vitro stimulation (not recorded which).

This chain's CDR3 is CASSEWGTGATDTQYF. CDR3 DNA: TGTGCCAGCAGTGAATGGGGGACGGGAGCCACAGATACGCAGTATTTT. J is TRBJ2-3 and V is TRBV6-1; TRBD2 might be the D (6 bases). The CDR3 consists of 16 residues. From germline, CDR1 is MNHNS and CDR2 SASEGT. Between the trimmed V and J ends, which lost 2 bases and 2 bases, there was a span of 14 bases.